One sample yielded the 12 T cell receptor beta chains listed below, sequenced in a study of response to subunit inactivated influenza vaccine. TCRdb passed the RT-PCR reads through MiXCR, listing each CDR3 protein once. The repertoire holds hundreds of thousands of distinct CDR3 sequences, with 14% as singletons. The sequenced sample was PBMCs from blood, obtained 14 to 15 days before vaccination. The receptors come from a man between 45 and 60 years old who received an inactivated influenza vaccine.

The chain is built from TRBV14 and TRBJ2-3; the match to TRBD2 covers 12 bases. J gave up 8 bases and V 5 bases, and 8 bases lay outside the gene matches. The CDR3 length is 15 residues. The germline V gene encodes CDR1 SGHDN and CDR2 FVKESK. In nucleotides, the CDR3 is TGTGCCAGCAGCTCACCGGGACTAGCGGGCGGTACGCAGTATTTT. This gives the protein CASSSPGLAGGTQYF.

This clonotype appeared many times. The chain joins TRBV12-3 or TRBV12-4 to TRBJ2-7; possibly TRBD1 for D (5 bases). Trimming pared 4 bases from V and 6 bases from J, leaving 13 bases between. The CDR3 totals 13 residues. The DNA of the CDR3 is TGTGCCAGCAGTTCTCAGGGATCCGGCGAGCAGTACTTC. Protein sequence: CASSSQGSGEQYF.

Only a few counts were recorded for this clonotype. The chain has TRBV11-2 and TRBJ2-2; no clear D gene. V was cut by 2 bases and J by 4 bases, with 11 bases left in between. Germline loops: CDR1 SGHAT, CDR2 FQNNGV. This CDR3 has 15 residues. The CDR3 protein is CASSLQATLTGELFF. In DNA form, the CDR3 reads TGTGCCAGCAGCTTACAAGCGACCCTCACCGGGGAGCTGTTTTTT.

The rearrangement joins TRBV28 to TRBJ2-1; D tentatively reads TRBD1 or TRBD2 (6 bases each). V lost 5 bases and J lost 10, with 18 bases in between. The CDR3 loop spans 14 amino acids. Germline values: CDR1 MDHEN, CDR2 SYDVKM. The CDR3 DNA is TGTGCCAGCAGTCGCCTGGGGGGACAAGGAGAGCAGTTCTTC. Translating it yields CASSRLGGQGEQFF.

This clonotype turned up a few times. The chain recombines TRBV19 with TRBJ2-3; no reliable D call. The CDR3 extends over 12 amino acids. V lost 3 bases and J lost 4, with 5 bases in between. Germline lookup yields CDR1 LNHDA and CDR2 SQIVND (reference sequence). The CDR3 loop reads CASSMRADTQYF. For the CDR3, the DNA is TGTGCCAGTAGTATGCGTGCAGATACGCAGTATTTT. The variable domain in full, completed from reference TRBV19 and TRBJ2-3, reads DGGITQSPKYLFRKEGQNVTLSCEQNLNHDAMYWYRQDPGQGLRLIYYSQIVNDFQKGDIAEGYSVSREKKESFPLTVTSAQKNPTAFYLCASSMRADTQYFGPGTRLTVL.

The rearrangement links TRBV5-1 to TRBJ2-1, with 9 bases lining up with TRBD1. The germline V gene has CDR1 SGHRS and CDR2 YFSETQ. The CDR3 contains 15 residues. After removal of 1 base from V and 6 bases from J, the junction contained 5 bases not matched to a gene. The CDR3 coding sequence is TGCGCCAGCAGCTTGTCCACAGGGGGCCTCAATGAGCAGTTCTTC. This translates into CASSLSTGGLNEQFF.

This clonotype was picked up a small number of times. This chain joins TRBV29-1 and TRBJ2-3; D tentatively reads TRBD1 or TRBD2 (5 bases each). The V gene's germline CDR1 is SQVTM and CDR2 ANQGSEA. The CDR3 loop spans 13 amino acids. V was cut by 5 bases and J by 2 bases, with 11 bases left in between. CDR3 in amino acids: CSVLGRFTDTQYF. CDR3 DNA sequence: TGCAGCGTTTTGGGACGGTTCACAGATACGCAGTATTTT.

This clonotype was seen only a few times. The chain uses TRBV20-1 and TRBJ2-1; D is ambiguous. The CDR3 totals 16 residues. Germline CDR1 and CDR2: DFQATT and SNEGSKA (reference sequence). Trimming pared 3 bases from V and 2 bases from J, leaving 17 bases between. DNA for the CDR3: TGCAGTGCTAGTGATAACTGGCGGCGGACCTACAATGAGCAGTTCTTC. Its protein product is CSASDNWRRTYNEQFF.

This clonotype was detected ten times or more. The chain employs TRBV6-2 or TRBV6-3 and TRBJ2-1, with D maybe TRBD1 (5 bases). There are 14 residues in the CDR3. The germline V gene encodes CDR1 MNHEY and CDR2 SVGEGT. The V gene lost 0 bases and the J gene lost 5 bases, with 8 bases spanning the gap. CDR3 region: CASSYSAGHNEQFF. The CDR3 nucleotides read TGTGCCAGCAGTTACTCGGCAGGGCACAATGAGCAGTTCTTC.

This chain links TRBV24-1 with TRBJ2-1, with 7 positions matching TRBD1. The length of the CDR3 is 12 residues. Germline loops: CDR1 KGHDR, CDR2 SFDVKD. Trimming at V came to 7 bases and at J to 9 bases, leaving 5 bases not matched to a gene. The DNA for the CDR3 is TGTGCCACCAGGGGACCAGGGGGTGAGCAGTTCTTC. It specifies CATRGPGGEQFF.

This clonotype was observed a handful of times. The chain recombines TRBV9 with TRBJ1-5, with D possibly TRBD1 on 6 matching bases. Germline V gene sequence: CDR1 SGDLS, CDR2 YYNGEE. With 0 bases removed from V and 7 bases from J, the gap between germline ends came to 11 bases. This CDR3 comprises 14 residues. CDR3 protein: CASSVGGRGQPQHF. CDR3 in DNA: TGTGCCAGCAGCGTAGGTGGCAGGGGCCAGCCCCAGCATTTT.

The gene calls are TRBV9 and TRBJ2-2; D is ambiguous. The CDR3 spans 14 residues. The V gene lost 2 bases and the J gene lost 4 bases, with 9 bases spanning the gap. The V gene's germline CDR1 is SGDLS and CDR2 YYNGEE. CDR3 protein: CASSVGWGTGELFF. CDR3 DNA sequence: TGTGCCAGCAGCGTGGGATGGGGCACCGGGGAGCTGTTTTTT.